Listed below are T cell receptor beta chains from one sample, sequenced in a study of cytomegalovirus exposure and HLA in healthy donors. Produced via immunoSEQ multiplex PCR; TCRdb's table is partial and in-frame only. The sample has about 200,000 clones, around three quarters seen once. Sequenced sample: PBMCs. The receptors come from a man aged 35 to 55 in good health and CMV-seronegative. Each CDR3 is given with its conserved first and last residue. A D gene is named only where the DNA matches it firmly. Some rows mark clone size as missing; the rest say once, few, many or name a class of expanded clone.

NA	TRBV5-4	TRBJ2-2	TRBD2	CASSLGGLAGGTGELFF	TGTGCCAGCAGCTTGGGGGGACTAGCGGGAGGAACCGGGGAGCTGTTTTTT
NA	TRBV30	TRBJ2-3	TRBD2	CAWGFGTSGTTDTQYF	TGTGCCTGGGGTTTCGGGACTAGCGGGACCACAGATACGCAGTATTTT
NA	TRBV10-3	TRBJ1-2	TRBD1	CAISGDRAYGYTF	TGTGCCATCAGTGGGGACAGGGCCTATGGCTACACCTTC
NA	TRBV5-4	TRBJ2-7	NA	CASSVYGGTYEQYF	TGTGCCAGCAGCGTATACGGGGGAACCTACGAGCAGTACTTC
NA	TRBV7-2	TRBJ1-3	TRBD1	CASSWTGGNTIYF	TGTGCCAGCAGCTGGACAGGGGGAAACACCATATATTTT
NA	TRBV10-3	TRBJ2-1	TRBD2	CAISLKVAGGSNEQFF	TGTGCCATCAGCTTAAAAGTGGCGGGAGGGAGCAATGAGCAGTTCTTC
NA	TRBV9	TRBJ2-1	TRBD2	CASSVSPGTSGRGGEQFF	TGTGCCAGCAGCGTATCACCCGGGACTAGCGGGAGGGGGGGTGAGCAGTTCTTC
few	TRBV4-1	TRBJ1-4	NA	CASSPQATNEKLFF	TGCGCCAGCAGCCCGCAGGCGACTAATGAAAAACTGTTTTTT
NA	TRBV27	TRBJ2-1	NA	CASSYRGVYNEQFF	TGTGCCAGCAGTTATCGCGGAGTCTACAATGAGCAGTTCTTC
NA	TRBV19	TRBJ2-1	NA	CASSIRRDINNEQFF	TGTGCCAGTAGTATCAGGCGGGATATAAACAATGAGCAGTTCTTC
NA	TRBV5-4	TRBJ1-1	NA	CASRLQGNGDTEAFF	TGTGCCAGCAGGTTACAGGGTAATGGGGACACTGAAGCTTTCTTT
NA	TRBV4-3	TRBJ1-3	NA	CASSQEGGVPGNTIYF	TGCGCCAGCAGCCAAGAAGGGGGAGTACCTGGAAACACCATATATTTT
NA	TRBV4-3	TRBJ1-4	NA	CASSQDRGRRNEKLFF	TGCGCCAGCAGCCAAGATAGAGGGCGGAGAAATGAAAAACTGTTTTTT
NA	TRBV19	TRBJ2-5	NA	CASSILNSQETQYF	TGTGCCAGTAGTATACTAAACAGCCAAGAGACCCAGTACTTC
NA	TRBV2	TRBJ1-4	NA	CASRGGSLNEKLFF	TGTGCCAGCAGGGGAGGCAGCCTTAATGAAAAACTGTTTTTT
NA	TRBV14	TRBJ1-6	NA	CASSQNRVPNSPLHF	TGTGCCAGCAGCCAGAACAGGGTGCCAAATTCACCCCTCCACTTT
NA	TRBV28	TRBJ1-3	TRBD1	CASLSGTGVINTIYF	TGTGCCAGCCTTTCAGGGACAGGGGTGATTAACACCATATATTTT
NA	TRBV5-6	TRBJ2-7	NA	CASSLARDTPYEQYF	TGTGCCAGTAGCTTGGCAAGGGACACCCCCTACGAGCAGTACTTC
few	TRBV5-5	TRBJ1-5	TRBD1	CASSQTGMDPAQHF	TGTGCCAGCAGCCAGACAGGGATGGACCCAGCCCAGCATTTT
NA	TRBV19	TRBJ2-1	NA	CASSIQGKQFF	TGTGCCAGTAGTATACAGGGCAAGCAGTTCTTC
NA	TRBV9	TRBJ1-2	TRBD1	CASSVAITGGDNGYTF	TGTGCCAGCAGCGTAGCTATTACAGGGGGAGATAATGGCTACACCTTC
once	TRBV27	TRBJ1-2	TRBD1	CASKPGTGSGYTF	TGTGCCAGCAAGCCCGGGACAGGGTCCGGCTACACCTTC
few	TRBV7-7	TRBJ1-4	TRBD1	CASGTAPNEKLFF	TGTGCCAGCGGGACAGCTCCAAATGAAAAACTGTTTTTT
NA	TRBV27	TRBJ2-1	NA	CASSLSRERYNEQFF	TGTGCCAGCAGTTTAAGCCGGGAGCGCTACAATGAGCAGTTCTTC
NA	TRBV6-6	TRBJ1-3	NA	CASSYLGEGGNTIYF	TGTGCCAGCAGTTACCTGGGGGAGGGAGGAAACACCATATATTTT
NA	TRBV9	TRBJ2-7	TRBD1	CASSVDPGGRGEQYF	TGTGCCAGCAGCGTAGATCCAGGGGGCAGGGGGGAGCAGTACTTC
NA	TRBV7-3	TRBJ2-3	TRBD1	CASSPDRGTQYF	TGTGCCAGCAGTCCGGACAGGGGTACGCAGTATTTT
NA	TRBV15	TRBJ2-7	TRBD1	CATSRPRTGKDEQYF	TGTGCCACCAGCAGACCGAGGACAGGGAAGGACGAGCAGTACTTC
NA	TRBV5-1	TRBJ2-5	NA	CASSLGGLQQETQYF	TGCGCCAGCAGCTTGGGCGGACTCCAACAAGAGACCCAGTACTTC
NA	TRBV7-9	TRBJ2-2	NA	CASSHRDKGNTGELFF	TGTGCCAGCAGCCACCGGGACAAGGGGAACACCGGGGAGCTGTTTTTT
NA	TRBV7-8	TRBJ2-1	NA	CASSLSVFGEQFF	TGTGCCAGCAGCTTATCCGTCTTCGGTGAGCAGTTCTTC
NA	TRBV7-2	TRBJ2-7	NA	CASSLVAGGSYEQYF	TGTGCCAGCAGCTTAGTCGCTGGCGGCTCCTACGAGCAGTACTTC
NA	TRBV15	TRBJ2-5	NA	CATSRGSLGRETQYF	TGTGCCACCAGCAGAGGCTCCCTGGGGAGAGAGACCCAGTACTTC
NA	TRBV18	TRBJ1-1	NA	CASSPGGTTEAFF	TGTGCCAGCTCACCGGGAGGGACCACTGAAGCTTTCTTT
NA	TRBV19	TRBJ1-4	NA	CASSTDKNEKLFF	TGTGCCAGTAGTACCGACAAGAATGAAAAACTGTTTTTT
NA	TRBV5-4	TRBJ2-2	NA	CASTPNGGNTGELFF	TGTGCCAGCACCCCCAATGGAGGTAACACCGGGGAGCTGTTTTTT
NA	TRBV7-9	TRBJ2-1	NA	CASSLAREQFF	TGTGCCAGCAGCTTAGCGAGGGAGCAGTTCTTC
NA	TRBV6-5	TRBJ2-3	NA	CASSLRDIITDTQYF	TGTGCCAGCAGTCTCCGGGACATAATCACAGATACGCAGTATTTT
NA	TRBV27	TRBJ2-3	NA	CASSLVPGTDTQYF	TGTGCCAGCAGTTTGGTACCGGGCACAGATACGCAGTATTTT
NA	TRBV19	TRBJ2-7	TRBD1	CASSTGTGAEQYF	TGTGCCAGTAGTACCGGGACAGGGGCCGAGCAGTACTTC